The clone carrying this TCR beta chain was recorded only once. Its antigen is currently unknown. Libraries were made from TCR beta cDNA, and they carried unique molecular identifiers. Input of roughly 0.95 to 10 million T cells yielded some 500,000 cDNA molecules. TCRdb analysed the PCR reads with MiXCR anew, one entry per CDR3 protein. The table includes 650,000 to 850,000 distinct CDR3 sequences, about 43% detected once. The sample originates from a study of post-analysis software for immune sequencing data. V gave up 2 bases and J gave up 3 bases, with 10 bases separating them. The CDR3 sequence is 14 residues long. In germline, CDR1 is SGHRS, CDR2 YFSETQ. Findings of the study overall: Comparison with controls showed significantly lower normalized Chao1 diversity in multiple sclerosis patients. By F measure, samples from a shared preparation batch strongly co-clustered. Controls showed lower frequencies than patients for several TRBV segments, and TRBV5-6, TRBV5-1 and TRBV20-1 were among these.

This sequence originates from a girl between 10 and 17 years old with multiple sclerosis. This sequence joins TRBV5-1 and TRBJ2-3; D is possibly TRBD1 (5 bases). Sequencing input: blood. This CDR3 is CASSFPDRTDTQYF. CDR3 sequence (DNA): TGCGCCAGCAGCTTTCCAGACAGAACAGATACGCAGTATTTT.